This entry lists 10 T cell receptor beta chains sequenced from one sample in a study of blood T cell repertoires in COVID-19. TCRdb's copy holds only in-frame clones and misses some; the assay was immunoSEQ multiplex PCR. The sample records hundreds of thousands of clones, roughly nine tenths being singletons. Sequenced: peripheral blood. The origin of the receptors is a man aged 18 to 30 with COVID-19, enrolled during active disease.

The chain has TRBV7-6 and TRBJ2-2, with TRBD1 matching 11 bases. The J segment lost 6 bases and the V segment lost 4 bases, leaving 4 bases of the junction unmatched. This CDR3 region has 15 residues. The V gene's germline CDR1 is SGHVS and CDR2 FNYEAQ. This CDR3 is CASSSGQGASGELFF. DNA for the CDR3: TGTGCCAGCAGCTCCGGACAGGGGGCGTCCGGGGAGCTGTTTTTT.

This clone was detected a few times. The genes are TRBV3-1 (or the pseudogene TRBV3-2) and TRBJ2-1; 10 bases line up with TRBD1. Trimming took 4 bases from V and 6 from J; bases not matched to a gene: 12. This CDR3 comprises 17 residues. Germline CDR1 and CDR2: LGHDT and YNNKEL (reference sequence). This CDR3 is CASSPLPGQGQPNEQFF. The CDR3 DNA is TGTGCCAGCAGCCCTTTACCGGGACAGGGGCAGCCCAATGAGCAGTTCTTC.

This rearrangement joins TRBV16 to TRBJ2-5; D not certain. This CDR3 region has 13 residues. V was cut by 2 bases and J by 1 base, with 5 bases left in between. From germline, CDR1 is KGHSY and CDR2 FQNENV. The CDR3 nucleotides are TGTGCCAGCAGCCAAGCAGGCCAAGAGACCCAGTACTTC. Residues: CASSQAGQETQYF.

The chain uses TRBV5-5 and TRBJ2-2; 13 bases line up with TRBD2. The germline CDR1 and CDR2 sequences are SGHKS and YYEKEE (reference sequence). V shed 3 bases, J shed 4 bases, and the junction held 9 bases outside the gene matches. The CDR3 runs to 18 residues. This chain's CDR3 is CASSSHRLAGGSTGELFF. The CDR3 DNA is TGTGCCAGCAGCTCCCACCGACTAGCGGGGGGCTCCACCGGGGAGCTGTTTTTT.

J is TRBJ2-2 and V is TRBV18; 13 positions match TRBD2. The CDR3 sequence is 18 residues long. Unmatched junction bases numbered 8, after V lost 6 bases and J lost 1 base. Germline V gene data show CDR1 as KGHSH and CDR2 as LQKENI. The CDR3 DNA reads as TGTGCCAGCTCTCGGACTAGCGGGAGTTTCGGGAACACCGGGGAGCTGTTTTTT. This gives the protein CASSRTSGSFGNTGELFF.

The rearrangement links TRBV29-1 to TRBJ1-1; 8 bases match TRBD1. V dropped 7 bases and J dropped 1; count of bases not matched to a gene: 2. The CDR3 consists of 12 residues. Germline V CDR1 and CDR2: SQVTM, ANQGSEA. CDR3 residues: CSGGTGNTEAFF. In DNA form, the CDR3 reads TGCAGCGGTGGGACAGGGAACACTGAAGCTTTCTTT.

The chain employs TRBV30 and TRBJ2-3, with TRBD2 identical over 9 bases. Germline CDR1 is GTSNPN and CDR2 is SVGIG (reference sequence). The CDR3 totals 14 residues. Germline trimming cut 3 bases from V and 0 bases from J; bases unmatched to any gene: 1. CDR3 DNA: TGTGCCTGGAGGGGACTAGCTAGCACAGATACGCAGTATTTT. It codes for CAWRGLASTDTQYF.

CDR3 DNA: TGTGCCAGCAAAGAGTCTGAACGAGAGACCCAGTACTTC. It is translated as CASKESERETQYF. The chain has TRBV2 and TRBJ2-5; D uncertain. Germline assignment: CDR1 SNHLY and CDR2 FYNNEI. The CDR3 covers 13 residues. The germline V and J ends were trimmed by 7 bases and 4 bases, with 13 bases remaining between them.

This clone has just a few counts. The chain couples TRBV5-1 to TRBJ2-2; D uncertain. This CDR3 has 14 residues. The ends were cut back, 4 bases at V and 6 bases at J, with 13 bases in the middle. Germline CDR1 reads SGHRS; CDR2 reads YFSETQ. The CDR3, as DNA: TGCGCCAGCAGCCCCGACTTAGTAGCCGGGGAGCTGTTTTTT. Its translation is CASSPDLVAGELFF.

The CDR3 sequence is CASSQEGQQRYF. In DNA form, the CDR3 reads TGCGCCAGCAGCCAAGAGGGACAGCAAAGGTACTTC. The rearrangement uses TRBV4-1 and TRBJ2-4, with 7 nucleotides matching TRBD1. Germline CDR1 reads MGHRA; CDR2 reads YSYEKL. V gave up 0 bases and J gave up 15 bases; unmatched junction bases: 5. The CDR3 length is 12 residues.